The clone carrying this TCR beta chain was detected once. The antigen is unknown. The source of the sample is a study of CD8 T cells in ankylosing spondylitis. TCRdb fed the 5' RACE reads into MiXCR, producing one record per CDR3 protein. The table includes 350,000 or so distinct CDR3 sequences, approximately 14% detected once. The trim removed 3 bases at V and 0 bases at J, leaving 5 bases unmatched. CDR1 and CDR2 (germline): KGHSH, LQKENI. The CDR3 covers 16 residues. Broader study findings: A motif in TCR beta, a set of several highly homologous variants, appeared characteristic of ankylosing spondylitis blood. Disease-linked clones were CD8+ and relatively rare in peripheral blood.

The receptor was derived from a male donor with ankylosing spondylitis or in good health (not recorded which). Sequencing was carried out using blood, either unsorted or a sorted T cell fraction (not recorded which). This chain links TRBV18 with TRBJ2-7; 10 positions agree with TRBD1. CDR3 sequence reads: CASSPPGTGVSYEQYF. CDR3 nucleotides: TGTGCCAGCTCACCTCCCGGGACAGGGGTCTCCTACGAGCAGTACTTC.